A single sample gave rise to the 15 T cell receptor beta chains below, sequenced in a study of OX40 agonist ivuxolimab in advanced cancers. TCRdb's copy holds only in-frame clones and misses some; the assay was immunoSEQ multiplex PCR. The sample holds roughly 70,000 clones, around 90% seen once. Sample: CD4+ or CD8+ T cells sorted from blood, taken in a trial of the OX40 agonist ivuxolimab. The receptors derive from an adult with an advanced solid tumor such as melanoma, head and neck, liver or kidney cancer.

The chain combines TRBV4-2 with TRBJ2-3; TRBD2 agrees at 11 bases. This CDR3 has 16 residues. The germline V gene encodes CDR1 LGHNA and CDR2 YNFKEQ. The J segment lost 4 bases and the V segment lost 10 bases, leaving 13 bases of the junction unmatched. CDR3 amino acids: CATGPLTSGIPDTQYF. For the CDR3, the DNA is TGTGCCACCGGACCCCTGACTAGCGGGATCCCAGATACGCAGTATTTT.

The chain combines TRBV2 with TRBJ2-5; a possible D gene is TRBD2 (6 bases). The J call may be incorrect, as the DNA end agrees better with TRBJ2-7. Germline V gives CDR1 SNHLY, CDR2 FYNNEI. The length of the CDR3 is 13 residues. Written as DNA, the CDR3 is TGTGCCAGCAGTGATAGCGGCCTCTACGAGCAGTACTTC. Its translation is CASSDSGLYEQYF.

CDR3 loop: CASSINRGFSYNEQFF. The CDR3 coding sequence is TGTGCCAGTAGTATCAACAGGGGGTTCTCCTACAATGAGCAGTTCTTC. The V gene is TRBV19, the J gene TRBJ2-1, with TRBD1 matching over 8 bases. J lost 0 bases, V lost 3 bases, and 4 bases had no gene match. Germline V gives CDR1 LNHDA, CDR2 SQIVND (reference sequence). This CDR3 spans 16 amino acids.

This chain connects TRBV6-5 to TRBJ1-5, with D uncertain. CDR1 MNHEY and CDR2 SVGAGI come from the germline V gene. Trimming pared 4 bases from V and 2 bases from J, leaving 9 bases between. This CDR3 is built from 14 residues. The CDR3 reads CASSFTVGNQPQHF. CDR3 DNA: TGTGCCAGCAGTTTCACAGTCGGCAATCAGCCCCAGCATTTT.

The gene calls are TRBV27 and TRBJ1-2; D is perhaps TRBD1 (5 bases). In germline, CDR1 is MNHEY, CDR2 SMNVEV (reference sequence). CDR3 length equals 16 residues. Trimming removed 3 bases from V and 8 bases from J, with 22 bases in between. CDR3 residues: CASSLSRATLGLGYTF. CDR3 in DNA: TGTGCCAGCAGTTTGAGCAGGGCAACCCTGGGGCTCGGCTACACCTTC.

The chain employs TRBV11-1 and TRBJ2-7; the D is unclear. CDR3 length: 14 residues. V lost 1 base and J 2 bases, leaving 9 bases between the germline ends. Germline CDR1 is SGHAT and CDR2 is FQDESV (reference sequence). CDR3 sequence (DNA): TGTGCCAGCAGCTTAGAACTCGGAACCTACGAGCAGTACTTC. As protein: CASSLELGTYEQYF.

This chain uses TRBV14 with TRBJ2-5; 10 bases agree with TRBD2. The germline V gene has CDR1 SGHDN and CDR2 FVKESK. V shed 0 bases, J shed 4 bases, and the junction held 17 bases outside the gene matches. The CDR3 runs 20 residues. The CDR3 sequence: CASSQDLASGRVLRRETQYF. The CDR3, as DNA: TGTGCCAGCAGCCAAGATCTTGCGAGCGGGAGGGTCCTTAGAAGAGAGACCCAGTACTTC.

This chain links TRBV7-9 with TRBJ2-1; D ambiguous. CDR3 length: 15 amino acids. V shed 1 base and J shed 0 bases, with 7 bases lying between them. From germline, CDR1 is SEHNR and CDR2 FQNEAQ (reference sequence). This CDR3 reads CASSLGVSSYNEQFF. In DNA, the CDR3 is TGTGCCAGCAGCTTAGGCGTGAGCTCCTACAATGAGCAGTTCTTC.

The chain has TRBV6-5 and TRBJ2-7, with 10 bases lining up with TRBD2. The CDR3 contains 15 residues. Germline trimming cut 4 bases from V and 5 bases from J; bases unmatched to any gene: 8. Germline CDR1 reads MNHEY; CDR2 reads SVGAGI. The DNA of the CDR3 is TGTGCCAGCAGTTTCGCTGAGCGGGAGGGAAACGAGCAGTACTTC. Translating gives CASSFAEREGNEQYF.

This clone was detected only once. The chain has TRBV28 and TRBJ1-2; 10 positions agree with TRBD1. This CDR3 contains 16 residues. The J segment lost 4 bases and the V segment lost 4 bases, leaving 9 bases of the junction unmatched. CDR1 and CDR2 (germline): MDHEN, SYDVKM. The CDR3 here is CASSSSRTGGSYGYTF. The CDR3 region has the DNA TGTGCCAGCAGTTCATCCCGGACAGGGGGGAGCTATGGCTACACCTTC.

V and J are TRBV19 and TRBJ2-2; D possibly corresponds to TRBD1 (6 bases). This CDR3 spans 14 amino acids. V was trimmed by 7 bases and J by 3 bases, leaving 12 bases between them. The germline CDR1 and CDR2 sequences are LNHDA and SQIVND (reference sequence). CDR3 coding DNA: TGTGCCAGTAACCCGACAGGCTACACCGGGGAGCTGTTTTTT. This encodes CASNPTGYTGELFF. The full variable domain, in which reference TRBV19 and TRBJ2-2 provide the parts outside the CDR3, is DGGITQSPKYLFRKEGQNVTLSCEQNLNHDAMYWYRQDPGQGLRLIYYSQIVNDFQKGDIAEGYSVSREKKESFPLTVTSAQKNPTAFYLCASNPTGYTGELFFGEGSRLTVL.

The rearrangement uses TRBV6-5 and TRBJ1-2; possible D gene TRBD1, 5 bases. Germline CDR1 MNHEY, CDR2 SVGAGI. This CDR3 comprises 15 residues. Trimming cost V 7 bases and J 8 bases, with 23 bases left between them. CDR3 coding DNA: TGTGCCAGCATCTCTTGGGGGGACGCGACGAGCGGCTACACCTTC. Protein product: CASISWGDATSGYTF.

CDR3 loop: CASSLRGADTYGYTF. The CDR3 DNA is TGTGCCAGCAGTTTAAGAGGGGCAGATACCTATGGCTACACCTTC. V gene TRBV6-5 combines with J gene TRBJ1-2; D is perhaps TRBD1 (5 bases). Trimming took off 4 bases at V and 4 bases at J, with 16 bases between the two ends. The CDR3 runs 15 residues. The germline CDR1 and CDR2 sequences are MNHEY and SVGAGI.

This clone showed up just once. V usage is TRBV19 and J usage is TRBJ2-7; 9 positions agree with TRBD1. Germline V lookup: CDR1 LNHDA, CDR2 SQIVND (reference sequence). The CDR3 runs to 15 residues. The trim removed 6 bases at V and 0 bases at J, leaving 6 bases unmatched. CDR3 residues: CASRRTGALSYEQYF. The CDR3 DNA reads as TGTGCCAGTAGGAGGACAGGGGCCCTCTCCTACGAGCAGTACTTC.

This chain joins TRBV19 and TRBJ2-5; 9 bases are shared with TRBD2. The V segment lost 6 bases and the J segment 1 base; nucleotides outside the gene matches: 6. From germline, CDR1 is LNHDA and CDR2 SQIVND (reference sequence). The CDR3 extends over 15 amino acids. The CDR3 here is CASSLREGVQETQYF. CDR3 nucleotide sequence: TGTGCCAGTAGCTTGCGGGAGGGCGTCCAAGAGACCCAGTACTTC.